The following is a T cell receptor (beta chain) sequence with its context. The data were obtained in a study of OX40 agonist ivuxolimab in advanced cancers. The CDR3 runs 13 residues. V shed 3 bases and J shed 6 bases, with 11 bases lying between them. The germline V gene has CDR1 SGHRS and CDR2 YFSETQ. The repertoire was sequenced with immunoSEQ multiplex PCR; TCRdb's copy has only in-frame clones and lacks some. The sample consists of about 78,000 clones, around nine tenths of them appearing once. The chain is built from TRBV5-1 and TRBJ2-3; D uncertain. This receptor was taken from an adult with an advanced solid tumor such as melanoma, head and neck, liver or kidney cancer. This material consisted of CD4+ or CD8+ T cells sorted from blood, taken in a trial of the OX40 agonist ivuxolimab. For the CDR3, the DNA is TGCGCCAGCAGCTCCCCCTCCTCGGATACGCAGTATTTT. This codes for CASSSPSSDTQYF.